This T cell receptor (beta chain) is from a study of shared clonotypes between healthy human individuals. The assay was run at deep level. Each sorted subset replicate got 200 ng genomic DNA, tens of thousands of genomes. The data were produced by immunoSEQ multiplex PCR, yet TCRdb's version contains in-frame clones alone and is incomplete. The sample holds roughly 660,000 clones, less than 95% seen once. This receptor was obtained from a man aged 18 to 29 in good health. Some clones in this sample may be carry-over from other donors' samples. The specimen sequenced was memory CD8+ T cells from PBMCs. The subset is: CD45RO+ cells pooled with CCR7-negative TemRA cells.

CDR3 sequence (DNA): TGTGCCAGCAGTCTTCTGCCCGATCCGCAGTTCGAGCAGTACTTC. It encodes CASSLLPDPQFEQYF. J is TRBJ2-7 and V is TRBV14; D is ambiguous. This CDR3 contains 15 residues. The V end lost 6 bases, the J end lost 6 bases, and 21 bases lay between the germline ends. Germline V gives CDR1 SGHDN, CDR2 FVKESK.